One T cell receptor beta chain is described in this entry. Its antigen is as yet unknown. These data are taken from a study of tumor-infiltrating lymphocytes in primary liver carcinoma. Joint extraction of RNA and DNA used about 17-32 mg of bulk tissue that was unsorted. Reverse transcription of roughly 0.45 ug total RNA with a constant-region primer produced TCR beta cDNA. Libraries for TCR beta were built through three nested multiplex PCR rounds, which together made up a slightly modified ARM-PCR procedure. TRBV1-TRBV30 forward primers paired with a C-beta reverse primer were used in the first two PCR rounds, which ran around 10 cycles each. Each CDR3 protein is one row after TCRdb ran MiXCR on the multiplex PCR reads. Here the sample spans approximately 110,000 distinct CDR3 sequences, roughly 80% being singletons. CDR3 length: 14 residues. Trimming removed 3 bases from V and 6 bases from J, with 13 bases in between. Looked up from germline, CDR1 is SGHAT and CDR2 is FQNNGV.

The study, taken as a whole, reports: Less overlap was seen in tumor-adjacent and tumor-blood pairs than in tumor region pairs.

The receptor was isolated from a man aged 35-49 years with primary liver carcinoma and hepatitis B virus infection. The source material was liver tumor tissue from sampling region 3. The subset is: tumor region T3, left-lateral pole. The chain couples TRBV11-2 to TRBJ2-3; unclear D gene. CDR3 sequence: CASSLCTTEDTQYF. The CDR3 region has the DNA TGTGCCAGCAGCTTGTGTACTACGGAGGATACGCAGTATTTT.